These 18 T cell receptor beta chains originate from one sample sequenced in a study of T cell responses to AZD1222 COVID-19 vaccine. The data were produced by immunoSEQ multiplex PCR, yet TCRdb's version contains in-frame clones alone and is incomplete. The table includes 250,000 to 300,000 clones, about 94% detected once. Material: peripheral blood, obtained 28 days after the second AZD1222 dose. The receptors were sampled from an adult who received the AZD1222 COVID-19 vaccine.

This chain connects TRBV19 to TRBJ1-5; no firm D call. This CDR3 is 15 amino acids long. Germline values: CDR1 LNHDA, CDR2 SQIVND (reference sequence). Trimming removed 6 bases from V and 0 bases from J, with 12 bases in between. The CDR3 region is CASRAEGNSNQPQHF. Here the CDR3 DNA reads TGTGCCAGTAGGGCGGAGGGAAATAGCAATCAGCCCCAGCATTTT.

The chain couples TRBV3-1 (or the pseudogene TRBV3-2) to TRBJ2-7; tentatively, D is TRBD2 (5 bases). V lost 4 bases to trimming and J lost 3 bases, with 16 bases between them. The CDR3 runs to 15 residues. The germline CDR1 and CDR2 sequences are LGHDT and YNNKEL (reference sequence). This CDR3 is CASSRSSITNYEQYF. CDR3 nucleotide sequence: TGTGCCAGCAGCCGATCTAGCATAACAAACTACGAGCAGTACTTC.

The V call is TRBV19, the J call TRBJ1-1; TRBD1 matches 7 bases. In germline, CDR1 is LNHDA, CDR2 SQIVND (reference sequence). This CDR3 is built from 14 residues. V lost 6 bases to trimming and J lost 0 bases; unmatched junction nucleotides: 4. CDR3 in amino acids: CASSRGRMNTEAFF. The CDR3 nucleotides are TGTGCCAGTAGCAGGGGGAGGATGAACACTGAAGCTTTCTTT.

The chain uses TRBV7-2 and TRBJ1-3, with a weak D call TRBD1 (5 bases). Per germline, CDR1 SGHTA and CDR2 FQGNSA. Deletions cut 2 bases from V and 0 bases from J, with 11 bases between. The CDR3 runs 16 residues. This chain's CDR3 is CASSLPPGPSGNTIYF. The DNA of the CDR3 is TGTGCCAGCAGCTTACCTCCAGGGCCCTCTGGAAACACCATATATTTT.

The rearrangement links TRBV7-2 to TRBJ1-1; D might be TRBD1 (5 bases). CDR1 is SGHTA and CDR2 is FQGNSA in the germline V gene. Deletions cut 3 bases from V and 13 bases from J, with 12 bases between. The CDR3 is 11 residues long. This CDR3 reads CASSFDRYGFF. In DNA form, the CDR3 reads TGTGCCAGCAGCTTCGACAGATACGGTTTCTTT.

The chain joins TRBV2 to TRBJ2-7; D uncertain. The CDR3 has 12 residues. Looked up from germline, CDR1 is SNHLY and CDR2 is FYNNEI. Deletions cut 2 bases from V and 6 bases from J, with 8 bases between. CDR3 sequence reads: CASSENPLEQYF. As DNA, the CDR3 is TGTGCCAGCAGTGAAAACCCCCTCGAGCAGTACTTC. The variable domain in full, with the rest retrieved from reference TRBV2 and TRBJ2-7, is EPEVTQTPSHQVTQMGQEVILRCVPISNHLYFYWYRQILGQKVEFLVSFYNNEISEKSEIFDDQFSVERPDGSNFTLKIRSTKLEDSAMYFCASSENPLEQYFGPGTRLTVT.

V and J are TRBV5-1 and TRBJ1-5, with D unresolved. Between the trimmed V and J ends, which lost 1 base and 1 base, there was a span of 3 bases. CDR1 and CDR2 from the germline V gene are SGHRS and YFSETQ. There are 13 residues in the CDR3. CDR3 amino acids: CASSLLSNQPQHF. The CDR3 nucleotides are TGCGCCAGCAGCTTGTTAAGCAATCAGCCCCAGCATTTT. The full variable domain, its missing parts supplied by reference TRBV5-1 and TRBJ1-5, is KAGVTQTPRYLIKTRGQQVTLSCSPISGHRSVSWYQQTPGQGLQFLFEYFSETQRNKGNFPGRFSGRQFSNSRSEMNVSTLELGDSALYLCASSLLSNQPQHFGDGTRLSIL.

The V and J genes are TRBV6-5 and TRBJ1-2, with D unclear. Per the germline V gene, CDR1 is MNHEY and CDR2 is SVGAGI. V dropped 4 bases and J dropped 8 bases, with 14 bases sitting between them. The CDR3 extends over 13 amino acids. The CDR3 region has the DNA TGTGCCAGCAGTTCCGACCGCCTAGACGGCTACACCTTC. Translation: CASSSDRLDGYTF.

The chain has TRBV2 and TRBJ1-1; D is uncertain. CDR1 SNHLY and CDR2 FYNNEI come from the germline V gene. With 2 bases removed from V and 6 bases from J, the gap between germline ends came to 10 bases. CDR3 length: 13 residues. The CDR3 nucleotides read TGTGCCAGCAGTGAAAGGGAACTGGCTGAAGCTTTCTTT. It specifies CASSERELAEAFF.

This chain links TRBV5-1 with TRBJ2-7; D possibly corresponds to TRBD2 (5 bases). V lost 7 bases and J 1 base, leaving 15 bases between the germline ends. Germline V gives CDR1 SGHRS, CDR2 YFSETQ. This CDR3 region has 14 residues. Written as DNA, the CDR3 is TGCGCCAGCCGCTCGTCTAGCCGTTCCTACGAGCAGTACTTC. This translates into CASRSSSRSYEQYF.

The rearrangement joins TRBV7-2 to TRBJ2-2; 8 bases match TRBD1. The germline V gene has CDR1 SGHTA and CDR2 FQGNSA. J gave up 6 bases and V 7 bases, and 7 bases lay outside the gene matches. CDR3 size: 14 residues. The CDR3 bases are TGTGCCAGCAACCATAGGACAGGGCCCGGGGAGCTGTTTTTT. This encodes CASNHRTGPGELFF.

The chain is built from TRBV3-1 (or the pseudogene TRBV3-2) and TRBJ2-1; D possibly corresponds to TRBD2 (5 bases). Deletions cut 0 bases from V and 4 bases from J, with 10 bases between. The CDR3 totals 15 residues. Germline loops: CDR1 LGHDT, CDR2 YNNKEL (reference sequence). The CDR3 region has the DNA TGTGCCAGCAGCCAAGAGATCGGGGTGTACAATGAGCAGTTCTTC. It is translated as CASSQEIGVYNEQFF.

The genes are TRBV6-6 and TRBJ2-7, with TRBD2 matching 8 bases. The germline gives CDR1 MNHNY, CDR2 SVGAGI (reference sequence). The CDR3 contains 15 residues. Germline trimming cut 2 bases from V and 3 bases from J; bases unmatched to any gene: 6. The CDR3 bases are TGTGCCAGCAGTTACCCCCAGCGGGGGAACTACGAGCAGTACTTC. Translating it yields CASSYPQRGNYEQYF.

V gene TRBV28 combines with J gene TRBJ1-1; D remains unclear. CDR1 and CDR2 (germline): MDHEN, SYDVKM. Between the trimmed V and J ends, which lost 7 bases and 1 base, there was a span of 13 bases. This CDR3 spans 14 amino acids. CDR3 loop: CASIPYGENTEAFF. The CDR3 DNA reads as TGTGCCAGCATTCCTTATGGAGAGAACACTGAAGCTTTCTTT. The full variable domain, with the rest looked up from reference TRBV28 and TRBJ1-1, is DVKVTQSSRYLVKRTGEKVFLECVQDMDHENMFWYRQDPGLGLRLIYFSYDVKMKEKGDIPEGYSVSREKKERFSLILESASTNQTSMYLCASIPYGENTEAFFGQGTRLTVV.

The chain couples TRBV4-1 to TRBJ1-6; D remains unclear. This CDR3 is built from 13 residues. Germline V gene data show CDR1 as MGHRA and CDR2 as YSYEKL. Trimming removed 4 bases from V and 10 bases from J, with 11 bases in between. The CDR3 region has the DNA TGCGCCAGCAGCCCACTCGCGTTATCACCCCTCCACTTT. It specifies CASSPLALSPLHF.

CDR3 loop: CASSLGTVLSGANVLTF. DNA of the CDR3: TGTGCCAGCAGCTTAGGGACAGTCCTATCTGGGGCCAACGTCCTGACTTTC. The chain combines TRBV7-3 with TRBJ2-6, with TRBD1 matching 7 bases. This CDR3 spans 17 amino acids. The germline gives CDR1 SGHTA, CDR2 FQGTGA. After removal of 2 bases from V and 1 base from J, the junction contained 5 bases not matched to a gene.

The chain combines TRBV7-2 with TRBJ1-2, with a possible D match to TRBD1 (5 bases). CDR3 length: 15 residues. Germline V gene sequence: CDR1 SGHTA, CDR2 FQGNSA. Trimming shortened V by 3 bases and J by 8 bases, and 19 bases separated the two germline ends. The CDR3 loop reads CASSLHGRGLSGYTF. CDR3 nucleotides: TGTGCCAGCAGCTTGCATGGACGGGGCCTTAGCGGCTACACCTTC.

This chain uses TRBV11-2 with TRBJ2-7; D call uncertain. Per germline, CDR1 SGHAT and CDR2 FQNNGV. The V and J ends lost 3 bases and 3 bases respectively, with 6 bases between them. CDR3 length equals 12 residues. In DNA, the CDR3 is TGTGCCAGCAGCTTCTTCAGCTACGAGCAGTACTTC. It encodes CASSFFSYEQYF.